Shown below are 20 T cell receptor beta chains from a single sample sequenced in a study of neurological immune-mediated disorders (dated by TCRdb to the late 2010s). Libraries came from 5' RACE. The listed sequencing device is Illumina HiSeq 2500. TCRdb reran the public reads through fastp at Q25 and MiXCR, keeping productive beta chains. Under each unique CDR3 protein, matching rows form one entry showing the most common genes and DNA. Here the sample has under 50,000 distinct CDR3 sequences; around 12% occur a single time. Roughly 4.5% of the sample is in the top ten clones. The time point label corresponds to: longitudinal time-point 2. Sequencing input: PBMCs. The receptors shown here come from a male donor with HTLV-1-associated myelopathy (HAM/TSP).

This clonotype was picked up many times. At one end the junction does not follow the germline gene, possibly because of a read error. V is TRBV3-1 and J is TRBJ2-3, with a possible D match to TRBD2 (5 bases). The V gene's germline CDR1 is LGHDT and CDR2 YNNKEL (reference sequence). The CDR3 consists of 15 residues. The CDR3 bases are TGTGCCAGCTGCCAGAGGGCAGGAAGCACAGATACGCAGTATTTT. Amino acids: CASCQRAGSTDTQYF.

Ten or more counts support this clonotype. This CDR3 is CASSWRQGGTEQFF. As DNA, the CDR3 is TGTGCCAGCAGTTGGCGACAGGGGGGGACTGAGCAGTTCTTC. This chain links TRBV6-2 or TRBV6-3 with TRBJ2-1; TRBD1 matches at 9 bases. Germline loops: CDR1 MNHEY, CDR2 SVGEGT. The CDR3 totals 14 residues. After removal of 4 bases from V and 9 bases from J, the junction contained 7 bases not matched to a gene.

A note on this clonotype: A much bigger clone sits one base away, suggesting this may be a read error. The rearrangement links TRBV10-3 to TRBJ1-2; 8 nucleotides agree with TRBD1. In germline, CDR1 is ENHRY, CDR2 SYGVKD. CDR3 length: 14 residues. Written as DNA, the CDR3 is TGTGCCATCAATGAGTTTGGACAGGGCTATGGCTACACCTTC. It translates to CAINEFGQGYGYTF.

This clonotype has a count of ten or more. The J gene is TRBJ1-1, the V gene TRBV5-5, with D possibly matching TRBD1 (5 bases). Germline CDR1 is SGHKS and CDR2 is YYEKEE (reference sequence). The CDR3 runs 14 residues. The V end lost 1 base, the J end lost 3 bases, and 10 bases lay between the germline ends. The CDR3 spells CASSLLQGYTEAFF. The DNA of the CDR3 is TGTGCCAGCAGCTTGCTTCAGGGATACACTGAAGCTTTCTTT.

The gene calls are TRBV27 and TRBJ2-2, with D hard to call. Per the germline V gene, CDR1 is MNHEY and CDR2 is SMNVEV (reference sequence). Between the trimmed V and J ends, which lost 4 bases and 9 bases, there was a span of 9 bases. This CDR3 contains 12 residues. The CDR3 sequence is CASSSFSRELFF. Here the CDR3 DNA reads TGTGCCAGCAGTTCCTTTTCTAGGGAGCTGTTTTTT.

This clonotype has at least ten counts. V is TRBV20-1 and J is TRBJ1-2, with D perhaps TRBD1 (5 bases). V was shortened by 0 bases and J by 6 bases, with 14 bases between the two germline ends. Germline values: CDR1 DFQATT, CDR2 SNEGSKA (reference sequence). The CDR3 length is 14 residues. CDR3 DNA sequence: TGCAGTGCTAGAGATAAAAGGACATATGATGGCTACACCTTC. It specifies CSARDKRTYDGYTF.

This clonotype was observed at least ten times. This chain joins TRBV3-1 and TRBJ1-2; 7 bases are shared with TRBD1. This CDR3 comprises 14 residues. Trimming removed 4 bases from V and 2 bases from J; junction bases left unmatched: 4. Germline V gene sequence: CDR1 LGHDT, CDR2 YNNKEL (reference sequence). The CDR3 here is CASSPGQQNYGYTF. CDR3 nucleotide sequence: TGTGCCAGCAGCCCGGGACAGCAGAACTATGGCTACACCTTC.

This clonotype was found many times. The rearrangement links TRBV20-1 to TRBJ2-7; no clear D. The CDR3 loop spans 12 amino acids. Trimming pared 0 bases from V and 3 bases from J, leaving 6 bases between. Germline values: CDR1 DFQATT, CDR2 SNEGSKA (reference sequence). The CDR3 DNA follows: TGCAGTGCTAGAGAAGACAACTACGAGCAGTACTTC. Its translation is CSAREDNYEQYF.

There are many counts of this clonotype. The chain has TRBV28 and TRBJ1-4, with D unclear. The CDR3 is 15 residues long. The germline CDR1 and CDR2 sequences are MDHEN and SYDVKM. The V gene lost 5 bases and the J gene lost 6 bases, with 16 bases spanning the gap. The CDR3 DNA sequence: TGTGCCAGCAGTCCCCTTGAGTGGGTCGATGAAAAACTGTTTTTT. This sequence encodes CASSPLEWVDEKLFF.

This clonotype has a count of ten or more. The genes are TRBV29-1 and TRBJ2-7, with D unclear. Germline-derived CDR1 and CDR2 are SQVTM and ANQGSEA. Trimming took off 1 base at V and 0 bases at J, with 7 bases between the two ends. This CDR3 contains 13 residues. CDR3 sequence: CSVEGLSSYEQYF. As DNA, the CDR3 is TGCAGCGTTGAAGGTCTCTCCTCCTACGAGCAGTACTTC.

This clonotype was recorded only once. The rearrangement uses TRBV10-3 and TRBJ1-1; D unresolved. Trimming stripped 9 bases from V and 2 bases from J, with 13 bases between. The CDR3 is 13 residues long. Germline V CDR1 and CDR2: ENHRY, SYGVKD. DNA for the CDR3: TGTGCCATTCTGGATAGCGGCAACACTGAAGCTTTCTTT. This gives the protein CAILDSGNTEAFF.

The chain uses TRBV5-1 and TRBJ2-7, with 7 positions matching TRBD1. Germline CDR1 SGHRS, CDR2 YFSETQ. The V gene end was trimmed by 4 bases and the J gene end by 0 bases; junction bases not matched to a gene: 1. CDR3 size: 13 residues. Written as DNA, the CDR3 is TGCGCCAGCAGCGGGACAGCCTCCTACGAGCAGTACTTC. Translated, it gives CASSGTASYEQYF.

This clonotype was counted many times. The V gene is TRBV20-1, the J gene TRBJ1-2, with 10 positions matching TRBD1. The CDR3 is made up of 15 amino acids. Per germline, CDR1 DFQATT and CDR2 SNEGSKA (reference sequence). V lost 0 bases, J lost 8 bases, and 9 bases stayed unmatched. CDR3 amino acids: CSARDPDRGWGGYTF. CDR3 nucleotide sequence: TGCAGTGCTAGAGATCCGGACAGGGGGTGGGGCGGCTACACCTTC.

V gene TRBV5-6 combines with J gene TRBJ1-1; D perhaps matches TRBD1 (6 bases). V lost 1 base, J lost 11 bases, and 21 bases lay in between. This CDR3 spans 15 amino acids. The germline CDR1 and CDR2 sequences are SGHDT and YYEEEE. CDR3: CASSLRGVGRPWAFF. The CDR3 DNA reads as TGTGCCAGCAGCTTGAGGGGGGTCGGCAGGCCGTGGGCTTTCTTT.

Ten or more counts support this clonotype. This chain links TRBV12-3 or TRBV12-4 with TRBJ2-7, with no clear D. Trimming left V 1 base short and J 1 base short, with 5 bases between. This CDR3 spans 13 amino acids. CDR3 in amino acids: CASSLVRSYEQYF. In nucleotides, the CDR3 is TGTGCCAGCAGTTTAGTGAGGTCCTACGAGCAGTACTTC.

The V gene is TRBV7-2, the J gene TRBJ2-2; 8 bases are shared with TRBD2. The junction had 19 bases not matched to a gene; V was cut back by 8 bases and J by 2 bases. Germline loops: CDR1 SGHTA, CDR2 FQGNSA. The CDR3 extends over 19 amino acids. CDR3 coding DNA: TGTGCCAGCCCTACCGAAAGGGGTAGCGGGGCAGTAAACACCGGGGAGCTGTTTTTT. Encoded protein: CASPTERGSGAVNTGELFF.

This clonotype was counted at least ten times. V usage is TRBV5-1 and J usage is TRBJ2-6; D is perhaps TRBD2 (5 bases). V was cut by 4 bases and J by 0 bases, with 11 bases left in between. This CDR3 contains 16 residues. The V gene's germline CDR1 is SGHRS and CDR2 YFSETQ. The CDR3 nucleotides are TGCGCCAGCAGCACCGGACTCCTCTCTGGGGCCAACGTCCTGACTTTC. Protein: CASSTGLLSGANVLTF. The full variable domain, in which reference TRBV5-1 and TRBJ2-6 provide the parts outside the CDR3, is KAGVTQTPRYLIKTRGQQVTLSCSPISGHRSVSWYQQTPGQGLQFLFEYFSETQRNKGNFPGRFSGRQFSNSRSEMNVSTLELGDSALYLCASSTGLLSGANVLTFGAGSRLTVL.

On this clonotype itself: A junction boundary mismatches the germline segment, possibly from a read error. V gene TRBV6-2 or TRBV6-3 combines with J gene TRBJ1-1, with TRBD1 as a possible D gene (6 bases). The germline V gene encodes CDR1 MNHEY and CDR2 SVGEGT. The CDR3 runs to 16 residues. DNA for the CDR3: TGTGCCAGCAGTTACGGAGAGGACAGCCCTGGGACTGAAGCTCTCTTC. Its protein product is CASSYGEDSPGTEALF.

This clonotype was recorded many times. As DNA, the CDR3 is TGTGCCAGCAGCTTAGCGGTCGGCTGGTACACAGATACGCAGTATTTT. Its protein is CASSLAVGWYTDTQYF. The rearrangement links TRBV7-2 to TRBJ2-3; no firm D call. The CDR3 contains 16 residues. The germline V and J ends were trimmed by 0 bases and 2 bases, with 12 bases remaining between them. Germline V gene data show CDR1 as SGHTA and CDR2 as FQGNSA.

The V call is TRBV10-3, the J call TRBJ2-1; possibly TRBD1 for D (6 bases). CDR1 and CDR2 (germline): ENHRY, SYGVKD. The CDR3 is 14 amino acids. V was pared by 8 bases and J by 7 bases, with 18 bases between. The CDR3, as DNA: TGTGCCATCTCCGCTAGGGGGTCTGGGAATGAGCAGTTCTTC. It translates to CAISARGSGNEQFF.